Detailed here is one TCR beta chain. This CDR3 has 13 amino acids. Germline CDR1 and CDR2: MNHEY and SVGAGI. With 5 bases clipped from V and 6 bases from J, the junction kept 4 bases outside the gene matches. The data were obtained in a study of T cell responses to AZD1222 COVID-19 vaccine. Profiling relied on immunoSEQ multiplex PCR, and the TCRdb table lists in-frame clones only, not all of them. The repertoire holds around 180,000 clones, with 90% as singletons. This sequence was found in an adult in good health. This chain uses TRBV6-5 with TRBJ2-3, with TRBD2 matching over 8 bases. Sequenced here: peripheral blood, sampled on day 0 of AZD1222 vaccination. CDR3 in amino acids: CASSRGGPDTQYF. CDR3 coding DNA: TGTGCCAGCAGTCGCGGGGGGCCGGATACGCAGTATTTT.